The rows below give T cell receptor beta chains drawn from one sample of a study of cytomegalovirus exposure and HLA in healthy donors. Some clones are missing from TCRdb's copy, which holds only in-frame ones; the method was immunoSEQ multiplex PCR. The table lists approximately 190,000 clones, about nine tenths of them singletons. Specimen: PBMCs. The receptors here all came from a man aged 30 to 39 in good health and CMV-seronegative. CDR3s include the opening cysteine and the closing phenylalanine or tryptophan. Each record gives: J gene, clone size, D gene, V gene, CDR3 protein, CDR3 DNA. A D gene is named only where the DNA matches it firmly. Expanded clones are given a class, and other clones once, few, many or no size at all.

J: TRBJ2-5; size: -; D: -; V: TRBV4-1; CDR3: CASSPQQLQETQYF; DNA: TGCGCCAGCAGCCCCCAACAGCTGCAAGAGACCCAGTACTTC
J: TRBJ2-5; size: -; D: -; V: TRBV6-1; CDR3: CASSKMTSQGETQYF; DNA: TGTGCCAGCAGTAAAATGACATCCCAGGGGGAGACCCAGTACTTC
J: TRBJ1-5; size: once; D: TRBD1; V: TRBV28; CDR3: CASSLMDRVINQPQHF; DNA: TGTGCCAGCAGTTTAATGGACAGGGTTATCAATCAGCCCCAGCATTTT
J: TRBJ2-7; size: -; D: -; V: TRBV10-3; CDR3: CAISLGQPYEQYF; DNA: TGTGCCATCAGTCTCGGACAGCCCTACGAGCAGTACTTC
J: TRBJ1-2; size: -; D: -; V: TRBV15; CDR3: CATSRDRGGDSYGYTF; DNA: TGTGCCACCAGCAGAGATAGGGGAGGGGATAGTTATGGCTACACCTTC
J: TRBJ2-7; size: -; D: -; V: TRBV11-2; CDR3: CASSLNSGPQVWEQYF; DNA: TGTGCCAGCAGCTTAAACAGCGGGCCACAGGTGTGGGAGCAGTACTTC
J: TRBJ2-1; size: -; D: -; V: TRBV28; CDR3: CASMKSGLRANEQFF; DNA: TGTGCCAGCATGAAATCAGGTCTGAGAGCCAATGAGCAGTTCTTC
J: TRBJ1-1; size: few; D: -; V: TRBV4-1; CDR3: CASSQDQGTDEAFF; DNA: TGCGCCAGCAGCCAAGATCAGGGTACGGATGAAGCTTTCTTT
J: TRBJ1-1; size: -; D: -; V: TRBV6-1; CDR3: CASSELQMNTEAFF; DNA: TGTGCCAGCAGTGAATTACAGATGAACACTGAAGCTTTCTTT
J: TRBJ2-7; size: -; D: TRBD1; V: TRBV6-1; CDR3: CAARDRRYEQYF; DNA: TGTGCTGCCCGGGACAGGAGATACGAGCAGTACTTC
J: TRBJ1-6; size: -; D: TRBD1; V: TRBV6-5; CDR3: CASSLDRGNSPLHF; DNA: TGTGCCAGCAGCCTGGACAGGGGAAATTCACCCCTCCACTTT
J: TRBJ2-7; size: -; D: -; V: TRBV2; CDR3: CASTKGQGHYEQYF; DNA: TGTGCCAGCACCAAGGGGCAGGGACATTACGAGCAGTACTTC
J: TRBJ1-1; size: -; D: -; V: TRBV9; CDR3: CASARRTEAFF; DNA: TGTGCCAGCGCCCGGAGGACTGAAGCTTTCTTT
J: TRBJ2-3; size: -; D: -; V: TRBV5-1; CDR3: CASSIGRTDPADTQYF; DNA: TGCGCCAGCAGCATCGGACGGACAGATCCCGCAGATACGCAGTATTTT
J: TRBJ2-2; size: -; D: TRBD2; V: TRBV30; CDR3: CAWRLAGGPNTGELFF; DNA: TGTGCCTGGAGGCTCGCGGGAGGGCCGAACACCGGGGAGCTGTTTTTT
J: TRBJ1-4; size: once; D: -; V: TRBV5-1; CDR3: CASSLDIATNEKLFF; DNA: TGCGCCAGCAGCTTGGACATTGCAACTAATGAAAAACTGTTTTTT
J: TRBJ2-3; size: -; D: -; V: TRBV2; CDR3: CASSGAGYTDTQYF; DNA: TGTGCCAGCAGTGGGGCGGGTTACACAGATACGCAGTATTTT
J: TRBJ2-2; size: -; D: TRBD1; V: TRBV5-8; CDR3: CASSLRDRGTGELFF; DNA: TGTGCCAGCAGCTTGCGGGACAGGGGCACCGGGGAGCTGTTTTTT
J: TRBJ1-4; size: -; D: -; V: TRBV5-3; CDR3: CARSCEGQINEKLFF; DNA: TGTGCCAGAAGCTGCGAAGGACAGATTAATGAAAAACTGTTTTTT
J: TRBJ2-1; size: once; D: -; V: TRBV7-9; CDR3: CASSGYSGSYNEQFF; DNA: TGTGCCAGCAGCGGGTACAGCGGGTCCTACAATGAGCAGTTCTTC
J: TRBJ2-5; size: -; D: TRBD1; V: TRBV15; CDR3: CATSSVRDRGPQETQYF; DNA: TGTGCCACCAGCAGTGTCCGGGACAGGGGTCCCCAAGAGACCCAGTACTTC
J: TRBJ2-7; size: -; D: TRBD1; V: TRBV28; CDR3: CASSSQTTGGSYEQYF; DNA: TGTGCCAGCAGTTCCCAAACAACAGGGGGTAGCTACGAGCAGTACTTC
J: TRBJ1-1; size: -; D: -; V: TRBV28; CDR3: CASSGTWGAFF; DNA: TGTGCCAGCAGTGGGACATGGGGAGCTTTCTTT